The 18 T cell receptor beta chains below were found in one sample sequenced in a study of blood T cell repertoires in COVID-19. Some clones are missing from TCRdb's copy, which holds only in-frame ones; the method was immunoSEQ multiplex PCR. This repertoire shows 200,000 to 300,000 clones, less than 90% found once; its top ten account for 4% to 4.5%. The sequencing input was peripheral blood. The origin of the receptors is a man aged 60-69 years with acute or convalescent COVID-19.

V is TRBV7-2 and J is TRBJ1-2, with D hard to call. The CDR3 contains 12 residues. V was pared by 5 bases and J by 1 base, with 5 bases between. The germline V gene encodes CDR1 SGHTA and CDR2 FQGNSA. The CDR3 sequence is CASSPVNYGYTF. DNA for the CDR3: TGTGCCAGCAGCCCAGTTAACTATGGCTACACCTTC.

This clone has a single count. The chain carries TRBV9 and TRBJ1-1; 8 bases are a match to TRBD1. This CDR3 region has 15 residues. Per the germline V gene, CDR1 is SGDLS and CDR2 is YYNGEE. V lost 3 bases to trimming and J lost 4 bases; unmatched junction nucleotides: 8. CDR3 in DNA: TGTGCCAGCAGCGGCGGGGCAGGGGGCGTCACTGAAGCTTTCTTT. Translating it yields CASSGGAGGVTEAFF.

This clone was found a few times. J is TRBJ2-7 and V is TRBV28; 10 bases line up with TRBD2. From germline, CDR1 is MDHEN and CDR2 SYDVKM. With V trimmed by 7 bases and J by 1 base, 10 bases remained unmatched. CDR3 length equals 16 residues. The chain's CDR3 is CASTIMRTSGSYEQYF. The CDR3 DNA sequence: TGTGCCAGCACTATTATGCGGACTAGCGGATCCTACGAGCAGTACTTC.

The chain combines TRBV19 with TRBJ2-3, with 8 bases lining up with TRBD1. This CDR3 is 17 amino acids long. CDR1 and CDR2 from the germline V gene are LNHDA and SQIVND (reference sequence). Germline trimming cut 0 bases from V and 2 bases from J; bases unmatched to any gene: 7. CDR3 loop: CASSIDRPGGPTDTQYF. As DNA, the CDR3 is TGTGCCAGTAGTATAGATAGGCCAGGGGGCCCCACAGATACGCAGTATTTT.

The V call is TRBV19, the J call TRBJ2-5; 10 positions agree with TRBD2. Trimming took 5 bases from V and 5 from J; bases not matched to a gene: 11. The length of the CDR3 is 16 residues. Per the germline V gene, CDR1 is LNHDA and CDR2 is SQIVND (reference sequence). CDR3 sequence reads: CASSGLAGALGETQYF. CDR3 bases: TGTGCCAGTAGTGGGCTAGCGGGGGCTCTCGGGGAGACCCAGTACTTC.

V and J are TRBV21-1 and TRBJ2-5; the DNA was not used to check the table's D call, TRBD1. TRBV21-1 is a listed pseudogene. The CDR3 totals 16 residues. CDR3 sequence (DNA): TGTGCCAGCAGCAAAAAGGGGGACAAATACCAAGAGACCCAGTACTTC. Its translation: CASSKKGDKYQETQYF.

This chain connects TRBV11-1 to TRBJ2-7; perhaps TRBD1 as D (5 bases). In germline, CDR1 is SGHAT, CDR2 FQDESV (reference sequence). CDR3 length: 12 amino acids. Trimming cost V 7 bases and J 0 bases, with 7 bases left between them. The CDR3 here is CASKGYSYEQYF. In DNA, the CDR3 is TGTGCCAGCAAGGGGTACTCCTACGAGCAGTACTTC.

The rearrangement links TRBV5-1 to TRBJ1-1; D remains ambiguous. CDR1 SGHRS and CDR2 YFSETQ come from the germline V gene. Trimming removed 1 base from V and 1 base from J, with 8 bases in between. The CDR3 is made up of 14 amino acids. The CDR3: CASSLSPGNTEAFF. The CDR3 nucleotides read TGCGCCAGCAGCTTGTCACCAGGGAACACTGAAGCTTTCTTT.

The chain combines TRBV4-3 with TRBJ2-3; TRBD1 agrees at 7 bases. This CDR3 spans 15 amino acids. After removal of 2 bases from V and 3 bases from J, the junction contained 5 bases not matched to a gene. Germline CDR1 is LGHNA and CDR2 is YSLEER. CDR3 nucleotides: TGCGCCAGCAGCCAAAACGAACAGGGGACAGATACGCAGTATTTT. Protein sequence: CASSQNEQGTDTQYF.

This clone was recorded only once. V usage is TRBV5-6 and J usage is TRBJ1-4, with 7 bases matching TRBD1. CDR1 and CDR2 (germline): SGHDT, YYEEEE. The CDR3 is 15 residues long. The V and J ends lost 0 bases and 12 bases, in that order; junction bases with no gene match: 11. CDR3 coding DNA: TGTGCCAGCAGCTTGGGATGGGACAGTTTCGTAGAACTGTTTTTT. As protein: CASSLGWDSFVELFF.

The rearrangement uses TRBV13 and TRBJ2-3; D possibly corresponds to TRBD2 (5 bases). This CDR3 contains 15 residues. Trimming pared 5 bases from V and 1 base from J, leaving 13 bases between. Germline CDR1 PRHDT, CDR2 FYEKMQ (reference sequence). CDR3 in amino acids: CASSPNGVGTDTQYF. CDR3 DNA sequence: TGTGCCAGCAGCCCAAACGGGGTGGGCACAGATACGCAGTATTTT.

The J gene is TRBJ1-6, the V gene TRBV7-2; D remains unclear. Germline V lookup: CDR1 SGHTA, CDR2 FQGNSA. V was cut by 7 bases and J by 7 bases, with 17 bases left in between. The CDR3 length is 15 residues. CDR3 amino acids: CASNPWAGGNSPLHF. Here the CDR3 DNA reads TGTGCCAGCAACCCCTGGGCAGGTGGGAATTCACCCCTCCACTTT.

The chain carries TRBV12-3 or TRBV12-4 and TRBJ2-3; D is unresolved. This CDR3 has 13 amino acids. The germline V and J ends were trimmed by 0 bases and 3 bases, with 4 bases remaining between them. In DNA, the CDR3 is TGTGCCAGCAGTTTAGCGAGGACAGATACGCAGTATTTT. Amino acid sequence: CASSLARTDTQYF.

The chain carries TRBV11-2 and TRBJ2-3; D remains ambiguous. V gave up 6 bases and J gave up 5 bases, with 12 bases separating them. Germline values: CDR1 SGHAT, CDR2 FQNNGV. The CDR3 sequence is 13 residues long. DNA of the CDR3: TGTGCCAGCAGTTCCCAGGCCCAAGATACGCAGTATTTT. Encoded protein: CASSSQAQDTQYF. Filled out from reference TRBV11-2 and TRBJ2-3, the complete variable domain reads EAGVAQSPRYKIIEKRQSVAFWCNPISGHATLYWYQQILGQGPKLLIQFQNNGVVDDSQLPKDRFSAERLKGVDSTLKIQPAKLEDSAVYLCASSSQAQDTQYFGPGTRLTVL.

This clone was found once. The chain carries TRBV6-5 and TRBJ2-4; D call uncertain. CDR3 length: 15 residues. V lost 0 bases, J lost 1 base, and 7 bases lay in between. Germline CDR1 MNHEY, CDR2 SVGAGI. CDR3 loop: CASSYSGTAKNIQYF. Here the CDR3 DNA reads TGTGCCAGCAGTTACTCGGGCACGGCCAAAAACATTCAGTACTTC.

This clone was seen only a few times. The chain carries TRBV7-9 and TRBJ1-2; D is perhaps TRBD1 (5 bases). Trimming took 5 bases from V and 0 from J, leaving 13 bases between them. This CDR3 has 15 residues. Germline V gene lookup returns CDR1 SEHNR and CDR2 FQNEAQ (reference sequence). CDR3 nucleotide sequence: TGTGCCAGCAGCCCGACAGTTCCGTCTAACTATGGCTACACCTTC. Amino acids: CASSPTVPSNYGYTF.

This clone occurred once. For the CDR3, the DNA is TGTGCCATCAGGGGGACTAGCGGCAGGGGGAGCGAGCAGTACTTC. This encodes CAIRGTSGRGSEQYF. This chain joins TRBV10-3 and TRBJ2-7; TRBD2 aligns across 11 bases. Unmatched junction bases numbered 10, after V lost 6 bases and J lost 6 bases. The CDR3 is 15 residues long. Per germline, CDR1 ENHRY and CDR2 SYGVKD.

V is TRBV6-5 and J is TRBJ1-1; 7 bases are shared with TRBD1. In germline, CDR1 is MNHEY, CDR2 SVGAGI. The CDR3 is 15 amino acids. J was trimmed by 1 base and V by 6 bases; bases with no gene match: 8. As DNA, the CDR3 is TGTGCCAGCAGCAACCCAAGGACAGGGAACACTGAAGCTTTCTTT. This sequence encodes CASSNPRTGNTEAFF.